This record looks at one T cell receptor beta chain sequence and its context. With 5 bases removed from V and 1 base from J, the gap between germline ends came to 20 bases. Germline V gene sequence: CDR1 SGHVS, CDR2 FQNEAQ. This CDR3 has 17 amino acids. The data belong to a study of lymphopenia after photon versus proton radiotherapy. Some clones are missing from TCRdb's copy, which holds only in-frame ones; the method was immunoSEQ multiplex PCR. The sample has 150,000 to 200,000 clones, 80% to 90% seen once. The chain links TRBV7-8 to TRBJ1-1; D is undetermined. The specimen was peripheral blood, collected from a patient treated with photon-based radiotherapy. This receptor was taken from a man aged 50 to 59 with gastric cancer. The CDR3 nucleotides are TGTGCCAGCAGCCCCAACCGGTGGGCAGACAAGAACACTGAAGCTTTCTTT. Residues: CASSPNRWADKNTEAFF.